This T cell receptor (beta chain) is from a study of beta chain features in type 1 diabetes. Study-level points and caveats: Using cDNA template may skew counts toward highly expressing activated cells. TCRB CDR3s from Type 1 diabetes patients were moderately but significantly shorter in all four CD4+ subsets. The study left unresolved whether HLA type influences TCRB rearrangement.

By way of CD45RO/CCR7/CD25/CD127/CD95/CD27, the CD4+ regulatory, stem cell-like memory, central memory and naive cells were sorted. Without exception, sorted populations had purity beyond 98%. This clone was recorded at least ten times. Its target is unknown. This CDR3 has 12 amino acids. Germline-derived CDR1 and CDR2 are SNHLY and FYNNEI. V shed 3 bases and J shed 3 bases, with 4 bases lying between them. Since all of the isolated RNA was reverse transcribed, expressed TCRB transcripts were what got sequenced. Sequenced by immunoSEQ multiplex PCR; TCRdb stores in-frame clones only, minus some. In the table there are some 130,000 clones, around 10% of which are singletons.

The J gene is TRBJ2-3, the V gene TRBV2; unclear D gene. The sequence came from a man aged 25 to 45 with type 1 diabetes. Sequenced input: central memory CD4+ T cells from blood. CDR3 in amino acids: CASSDNTDTQYF. Written as DNA, the CDR3 is TGTGCCAGCAGTGATAATACAGATACGCAGTATTTT.